The 19 T cell receptor beta chains below all came from one sample that was sequenced in a study of OX40 agonist ivuxolimab in advanced cancers. The table came from immunoSEQ multiplex PCR; TCRdb's copy has only in-frame clones and leaves some out. Here the sample spans 45,000 to 55,000 clones, approximately 86% being singletons. The sample consisted of CD4+ or CD8+ T cells sorted from blood, taken in a trial of the OX40 agonist ivuxolimab. These receptors originate from an adult with an advanced solid tumor such as melanoma, head and neck, liver or kidney cancer.

The J gene is TRBJ2-5, the V gene TRBV6-5; D is perhaps TRBD1 or TRBD2 (5 bases each). V lost 7 bases to trimming and J lost 5 bases, with 14 bases between them. CDR1 is MNHEY, CDR2 SVGAGI, per germline. The CDR3 sequence is 13 residues long. CDR3 DNA: TGTGCCAGCAAAAGCTCCGGGACGGAGACCCAGTACTTC. Its protein product is CASKSSGTETQYF.

This clone was detected only a few times. The CDR3 region is CASSQVRTVQETQYF. CDR3 sequence (DNA): TGCGCCAGCAGCCAAGTTCGTACAGTTCAAGAGACCCAGTACTTC. The chain is built from TRBV4-3 and TRBJ2-5; D not resolved. Germline V lookup: CDR1 LGHNA, CDR2 YSLEER. The CDR3 consists of 15 residues. The V and J ends lost 1 base and 2 bases respectively, with 11 bases between them.

V usage is TRBV7-6 and J usage is TRBJ2-6, with a weak D call TRBD2 (5 bases). The CDR3 sequence is 15 residues long. Per germline, CDR1 SGHVS and CDR2 FNYEAQ. The V end was cut by 2 bases, the J end by 1 base, with 6 bases between. For the CDR3, the DNA is TGTGCCAGCAGCTTATCGGGATCTGGGGCCAACGTCCTGACTTTC. Protein product: CASSLSGSGANVLTF.

This chain uses TRBV11-2 with TRBJ1-3, with TRBD1 as a possible D gene (5 bases). This CDR3 contains 15 residues. The ends were cut back, 9 bases at V and 3 bases at J, with 18 bases in the middle. Germline CDR1 is SGHAT and CDR2 is FQNNGV. This chain's CDR3 is CASRPRGEVGNTIYF. The CDR3 coding sequence is TGTGCCAGTCGACCGAGAGGGGAGGTTGGAAACACCATATATTTT.

The chain uses TRBV2 and TRBJ1-1; possible D gene TRBD1, 5 bases. V was pared by 6 bases and J by 4 bases, with 15 bases between. The germline CDR1 and CDR2 sequences are SNHLY and FYNNEI. The length of the CDR3 is 14 residues. CDR3 region: CASSYLGVATEAFF. DNA for the CDR3: TGTGCCAGCAGCTATTTAGGGGTGGCCACTGAAGCTTTCTTT.

J is TRBJ1-1 and V is TRBV7-2; TRBD1 might be the D (5 bases). Germline V gene sequence: CDR1 SGHTA, CDR2 FQGNSA. V gave up 11 bases and J gave up 0 bases, with 16 bases separating them. The CDR3 loop spans 14 amino acids. The DNA for the CDR3 is TGTGCCTGTGGGGGAGGATACATGAACACTGAAGCTTTCTTT. Translation gives CACGGGYMNTEAFF.

The V and J genes are TRBV11-1 and TRBJ2-5; D is perhaps TRBD2 (6 bases). CDR1 and CDR2 (germline): SGHAT, FQDESV (reference sequence). Trimming pared 7 bases from V and 1 base from J, leaving 16 bases between. The length of the CDR3 is 15 residues. The CDR3 loop reads CASTRTLGGQETQYF. In nucleotides, the CDR3 is TGTGCCAGCACCCGAACCTTGGGGGGCCAAGAGACCCAGTACTTC.

The chain combines TRBV13 with TRBJ2-2; D remains ambiguous. Germline V gives CDR1 PRHDT, CDR2 FYEKMQ (reference sequence). The CDR3 runs 14 residues. Trimming removed 1 base at V and 3 bases at J, with 6 bases between. The chain's CDR3 is CASSLVGYTGELFF. CDR3 DNA sequence: TGTGCCAGCAGCTTAGTCGGTTACACCGGGGAGCTGTTTTTT. Supplemented by reference TRBV13 and TRBJ2-2, the full variable domain reads AAGVIQSPRHLIKEKRETATLKCYPIPRHDTVYWYQQGPGQDPQFLISFYEKMQSDKGSIPDRFSAQQFSDYHSELNMSSLELGDSALYFCASSLVGYTGELFFGEGSRLTVL.

This clone came up a few times. The CDR3 region has the DNA TGTGCCAGCAGCGTAGCGTTTGGGGGCTGGGAGCAGTACTTC. Protein product: CASSVAFGGWEQYF. J is TRBJ2-7 and V is TRBV9; possible D gene TRBD1, 6 bases. The V end lost 0 bases, the J end lost 7 bases, and 14 bases lay between the germline ends. CDR1 and CDR2 from the germline V gene are SGDLS and YYNGEE. This CDR3 has 14 amino acids.

The count of this clone is one. The chain recombines TRBV9 with TRBJ2-1; 7 bases fit TRBD1. Germline CDR1 SGDLS, CDR2 YYNGEE. The CDR3 is 18 residues long. V shed 0 bases and J 9 bases; nucleotides not matched to a gene: 18. The CDR3 loop is CASSVGPTGSVTGGEQFF. The DNA for the CDR3 is TGTGCCAGCAGCGTAGGGCCGACAGGGAGTGTAACTGGCGGTGAGCAGTTCTTC.

The chain joins TRBV29-1 to TRBJ2-3; D remains ambiguous. Germline V gene data show CDR1 as SQVTM and CDR2 as ANQGSEA. The CDR3 extends over 13 amino acids. Trimming stripped 5 bases from V and 5 bases from J, with 14 bases between. The CDR3 loop reads CSVNPSPGDTQYF. CDR3 nucleotides: TGCAGCGTTAACCCATCACCGGGAGATACGCAGTATTTT.

V and J are TRBV9 and TRBJ2-5; a possible D gene is TRBD2 (5 bases). V lost 1 base to trimming and J lost 2 bases, with 15 bases between them. The germline CDR1 and CDR2 sequences are SGDLS and YYNGEE. The CDR3 runs 16 residues. In DNA, the CDR3 is TGTGCCAGCAGCGTATCTCCAGGCACGGGACAAGAGACCCAGTACTTC. Translated, it gives CASSVSPGTGQETQYF.

This clone is a singleton in its sample. As DNA, the CDR3 is TGCGCCAGCAGCGGACAGGGGAGGGGCTCCTACGAGCAGTACTTC. Encoded protein: CASSGQGRGSYEQYF. V gene TRBV5-1 combines with J gene TRBJ2-7; 9 bases are a match to TRBD1. The CDR3 extends over 15 amino acids. V gave up 4 bases and J gave up 0 bases; unmatched junction bases: 5. CDR1 SGHRS and CDR2 YFSETQ come from the germline V gene.

The chain uses TRBV9 and TRBJ1-1; TRBD1 agrees at 7 bases. Germline lookup yields CDR1 SGDLS and CDR2 YYNGEE. The V gene end was trimmed by 3 bases and the J gene end by 1 base; junction bases not matched to a gene: 6. The length of the CDR3 is 15 residues. The CDR3 loop reads CASSAREGANTEAFF. CDR3 coding DNA: TGTGCCAGCAGCGCCCGAGAGGGGGCGAACACTGAAGCTTTCTTT. Drawing the rest from reference TRBV9 and TRBJ1-1, the complete variable domain is DSGVTQTPKHLITATGQRVTLRCSPRSGDLSVYWYQQSLDQGLQFLIQYYNGEERAKGNILERFSAQQFPDLHSELNLSSLELGDSALYFCASSAREGANTEAFFGQGTRLTVV.

The chain joins TRBV5-1 to TRBJ2-5; TRBD2 aligns across 11 bases. CDR1 and CDR2 from the germline V gene are SGHRS and YFSETQ. Unmatched junction bases numbered 12, after V lost 0 bases and J lost 5 bases. The CDR3 is made up of 18 amino acids. The CDR3 bases are TGCGCCAGCAGCTTGGAGGGTATGCTAGCGGGGGGCCGGGAGACCCAGTACTTC. It yields the protein CASSLEGMLAGGRETQYF.

The chain recombines TRBV2 with TRBJ1-4, with D unresolved. The CDR3 extends over 15 amino acids. Per the germline V gene, CDR1 is SNHLY and CDR2 is FYNNEI. The germline V and J ends were trimmed by 4 bases and 11 bases, with 20 bases remaining between them. The CDR3 loop reads CASSGQEIPRVKLFF. CDR3 DNA sequence: TGTGCCAGCAGTGGGCAGGAAATCCCCCGGGTGAAACTGTTTTTT.

The rearrangement joins TRBV11-2 to TRBJ1-1; the D is unclear. Between the trimmed V and J ends, which lost 2 bases and 0 bases, there was a span of 10 bases. The CDR3 totals 15 residues. Per germline, CDR1 SGHAT and CDR2 FQNNGV. This chain's CDR3 is CASSLSARLNTEAFF. CDR3 nucleotide sequence: TGTGCCAGCAGCTTAAGTGCCAGATTGAACACTGAAGCTTTCTTT.

This rearrangement joins TRBV19 to TRBJ1-5; no firm D call. Trimming shortened V by 6 bases and J by 7 bases, and 16 bases separated the two germline ends. The CDR3 extends over 14 amino acids. From germline, CDR1 is LNHDA and CDR2 SQIVND (reference sequence). In DNA form, the CDR3 reads TGTGCCAGTAGCATGAGAGGAAACCGGCAGCCCCAGCATTTT. Translating gives CASSMRGNRQPQHF.

The chain uses TRBV5-1 and TRBJ1-1; D call uncertain. The CDR3 runs to 14 residues. V lost 0 bases and J 1 base, leaving 7 bases between the germline ends. The germline V gene encodes CDR1 SGHRS and CDR2 YFSETQ. The CDR3 is CASSLVTQNTEAFF. The CDR3 bases are TGCGCCAGCAGCTTGGTAACGCAGAACACTGAAGCTTTCTTT.